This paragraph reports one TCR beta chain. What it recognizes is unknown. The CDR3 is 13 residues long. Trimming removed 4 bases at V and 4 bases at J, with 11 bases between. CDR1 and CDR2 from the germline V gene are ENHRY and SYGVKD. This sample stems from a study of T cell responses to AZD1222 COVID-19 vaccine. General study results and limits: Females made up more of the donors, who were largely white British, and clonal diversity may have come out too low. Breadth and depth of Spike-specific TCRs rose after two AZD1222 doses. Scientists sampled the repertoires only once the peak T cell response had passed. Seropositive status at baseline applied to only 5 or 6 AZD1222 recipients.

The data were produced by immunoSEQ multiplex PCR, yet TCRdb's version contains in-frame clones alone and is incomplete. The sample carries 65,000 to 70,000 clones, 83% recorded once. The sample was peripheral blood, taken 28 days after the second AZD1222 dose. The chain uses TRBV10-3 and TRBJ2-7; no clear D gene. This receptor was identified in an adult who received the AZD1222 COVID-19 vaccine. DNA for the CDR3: TGTGCCATCAGTGGAGTTGGGATTTACGAGCAGTACTTC. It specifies CAISGVGIYEQYF.